These T cell receptor beta chains were read from a single sample in a study of blood T cell repertoires in COVID-19. TCRdb keeps only in-frame clones here, not all; method: immunoSEQ multiplex PCR. The sample has about 330,000 clones, around 83% seen once. The sequenced sample consisted of peripheral blood. These receptors were collected from a woman between 50 and 59 years old with acute or convalescent COVID-19. CDR3s include the opening cysteine and the closing phenylalanine or tryptophan. Fields, in order: V gene, clone size, J gene, D gene, CDR3 DNA, CDR3 protein. D genes are given only for firm matches. The size of a clone is reported for some rows only, either as once, few or many, or as a class for expanded clones.

TRBV11-2	few	TRBJ1-3	TRBD1	TGTGCCAGCAGACCAGGTTATGGACAGGGGGAAGGAAACACCATATATTTT	CASRPGYGQGEGNTIYF
TRBV2	-	TRBJ2-7	TRBD1	TGTGCCAGCAGCGACCGCCGGGACAGGGACGAGCAGTACTTC	CASSDRRDRDEQYF
TRBV30	-	TRBJ2-5	-	TGTGCCTGGACTAGGGACATTCTAGAGACCCAGTACTTC	CAWTRDILETQYF
TRBV30	-	TRBJ1-4	-	TGTGCCTCGCAGGGGATTGCAACTAATGAAAAACTGTTTTTT	CASQGIATNEKLFF
TRBV2	few	TRBJ1-4	TRBD1	TGTGCCAGCACGGGACAGCCTGATGAAAAACTGTTTTTT	CASTGQPDEKLFF
TRBV4-1	-	TRBJ2-5	TRBD2	TGCGCCAGCAGCCAAGATCTTGAACGGGGGGGGACCCAGTACTTC	CASSQDLERGGTQYF
TRBV4-2	few	TRBJ2-1	TRBD2	TGTGCCAGCAGCCAGAGGACTAGCGGGGACCGCTCCTACAATGAGCAGTTCTTC	CASSQRTSGDRSYNEQFF
TRBV9	-	TRBJ2-1	-	TGTGCCAGCAGCGCGAGGGTGGGGGGAGGAGAAGCCGACAATGAGCAGTTCTTC	CASSARVGGGEADNEQFF
TRBV2	-	TRBJ1-2	TRBD1	TGTGCCAGCGGACAGGGTTCCGGCTACACCTTC	CASGQGSGYTF
TRBV6-5	-	TRBJ1-3	-	TGTGCCAGCAGTCTCTCTGGAAACACCATATATTTT	CASSLSGNTIYF
TRBV5-1	-	TRBJ2-1	TRBD2	TGCGCCAGCAGCTTGGCTAGCGGGAGTGAGCAGTTCTTC	CASSLASGSEQFF
TRBV15	-	TRBJ2-5	TRBD1	TGTGCCACCAGCGACAGGGGAATTCAAGAGACCCAGTACTTC	CATSDRGIQETQYF
TRBV27	-	TRBJ2-7	-	TGTGCCAGCAGTTTATCTGCCGGCGGACACTACGAGCAGTACTTC	CASSLSAGGHYEQYF
TRBV6-5	-	TRBJ1-4	-	TGTGCCAGCCGGTTTGCAGGGAATGAAAGACTGTTTTTT	CASRFAGNERLFF
TRBV5-1	-	TRBJ2-1	TRBD2	TGCGCCAGCAGCTTGGCCGGAGGTGAGACTAGCGGGGGACACTCCTACAATGAGCAGTTCTTC	CASSLAGGETSGGHSYNEQFF
TRBV7-2	few	TRBJ1-6	-	TGTGCCAGCAGCGAGCAGGGTTCCGGTTCACCCCTCCACTTT	CASSEQGSGSPLHF